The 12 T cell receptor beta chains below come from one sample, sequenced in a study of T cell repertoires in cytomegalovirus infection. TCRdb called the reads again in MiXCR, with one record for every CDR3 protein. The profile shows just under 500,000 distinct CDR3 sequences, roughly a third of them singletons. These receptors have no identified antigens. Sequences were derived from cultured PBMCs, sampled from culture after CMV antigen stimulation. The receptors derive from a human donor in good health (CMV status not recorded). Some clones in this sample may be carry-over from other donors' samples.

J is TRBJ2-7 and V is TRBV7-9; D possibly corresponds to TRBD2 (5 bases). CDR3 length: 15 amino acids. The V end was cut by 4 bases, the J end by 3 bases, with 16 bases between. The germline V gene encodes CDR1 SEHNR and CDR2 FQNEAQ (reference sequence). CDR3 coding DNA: TGTGCCAGCAGCTCTACCGGGATTAAATTCTACGAGCAGTACTTC. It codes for CASSSTGIKFYEQYF.

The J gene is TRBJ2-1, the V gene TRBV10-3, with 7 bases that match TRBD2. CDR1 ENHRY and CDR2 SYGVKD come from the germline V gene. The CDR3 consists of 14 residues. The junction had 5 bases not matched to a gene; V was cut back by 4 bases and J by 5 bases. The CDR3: CAISGLALNNEQFF. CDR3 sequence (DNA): TGTGCCATCAGTGGACTAGCTCTGAACAATGAGCAGTTCTTC.

The CDR3 loop is CASSETSGGRGNEQFF. CDR3 coding DNA: TGTGCCAGCAGCGAAACCTCAGGGGGCAGAGGGAATGAGCAGTTCTTC. The gene calls are TRBV6-5 and TRBJ2-1, with 8 bases lining up with TRBD1. The germline V gene encodes CDR1 MNHEY and CDR2 SVGAGI. V gave up 6 bases and J gave up 7 bases; unmatched junction bases: 14. The CDR3 is 16 residues long.

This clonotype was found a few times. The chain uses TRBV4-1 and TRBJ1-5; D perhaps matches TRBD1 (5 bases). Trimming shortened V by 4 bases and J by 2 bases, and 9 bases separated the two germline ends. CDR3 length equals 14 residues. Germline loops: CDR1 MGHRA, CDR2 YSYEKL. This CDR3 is CASSRDGGNQPQHF. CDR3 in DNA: TGCGCCAGCAGCCGGGACGGGGGCAATCAGCCCCAGCATTTT.

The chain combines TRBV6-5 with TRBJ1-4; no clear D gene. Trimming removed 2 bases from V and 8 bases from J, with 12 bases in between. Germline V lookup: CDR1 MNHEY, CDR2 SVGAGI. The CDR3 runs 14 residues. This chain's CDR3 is CASSYRGPPEKLFF. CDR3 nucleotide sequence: TGTGCCAGCAGTTACCGTGGACCGCCAGAAAAACTGTTTTTT.

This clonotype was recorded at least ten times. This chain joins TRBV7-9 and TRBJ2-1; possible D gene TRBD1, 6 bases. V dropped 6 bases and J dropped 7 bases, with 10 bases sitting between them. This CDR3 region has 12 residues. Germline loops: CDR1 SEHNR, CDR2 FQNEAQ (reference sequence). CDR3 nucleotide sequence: TGTGCCAGCAGTCCCGGGACAAATGAGCAGTTCTTC. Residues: CASSPGTNEQFF.

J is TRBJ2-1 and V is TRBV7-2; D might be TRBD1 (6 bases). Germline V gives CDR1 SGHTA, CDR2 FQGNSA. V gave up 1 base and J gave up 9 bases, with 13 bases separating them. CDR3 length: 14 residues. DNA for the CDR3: TGTGCCAGCAGCTTAGTACAGGGTCAGCTTGAGCAGTTCTTC. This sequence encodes CASSLVQGQLEQFF.

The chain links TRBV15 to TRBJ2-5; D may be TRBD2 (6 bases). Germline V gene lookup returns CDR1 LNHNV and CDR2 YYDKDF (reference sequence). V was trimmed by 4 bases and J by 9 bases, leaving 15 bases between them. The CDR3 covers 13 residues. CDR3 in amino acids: CATSKAEGGAQYF. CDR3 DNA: TGTGCCACCAGCAAAGCCGAAGGAGGGGCCCAGTACTTC.

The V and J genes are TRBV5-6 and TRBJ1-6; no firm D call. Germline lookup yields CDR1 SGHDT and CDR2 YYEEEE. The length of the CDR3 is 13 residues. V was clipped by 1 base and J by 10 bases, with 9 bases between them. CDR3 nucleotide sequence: TGTGCCAGCAGCTTGTTTCGTGGCTCACCCCTCCACTTT. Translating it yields CASSLFRGSPLHF.

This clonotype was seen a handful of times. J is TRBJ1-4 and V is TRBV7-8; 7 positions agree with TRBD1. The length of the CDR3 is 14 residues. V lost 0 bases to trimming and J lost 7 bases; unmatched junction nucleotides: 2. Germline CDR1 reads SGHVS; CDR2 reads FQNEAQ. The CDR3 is CASSLARTGEKLFF. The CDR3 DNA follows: TGTGCCAGCAGCTTAGCTAGGACAGGTGAAAAACTGTTTTTT.

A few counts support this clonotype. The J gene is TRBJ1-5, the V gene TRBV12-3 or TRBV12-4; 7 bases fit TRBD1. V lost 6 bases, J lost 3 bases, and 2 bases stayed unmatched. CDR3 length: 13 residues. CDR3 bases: TGTGCCAGCAGGGGGACAGTCAATCAGCCCCAGCATTTT. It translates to CASRGTVNQPQHF.

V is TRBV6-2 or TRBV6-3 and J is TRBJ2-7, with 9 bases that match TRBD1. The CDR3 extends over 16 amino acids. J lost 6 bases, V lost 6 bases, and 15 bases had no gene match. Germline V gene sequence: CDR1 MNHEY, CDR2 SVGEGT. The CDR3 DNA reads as TGTGCCAGCAGAAGATCCGGGACAGGGATTCTTGGCGAGCAGTACGTC. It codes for CASRRSGTGILGEQYV.